The 30 T cell receptor beta chains listed next were all sequenced from one sample in a study of CD8 T cells in Susac syndrome. Reverse transcription of about 0.5 to 1 ug RNA was carried out with random hexamers. TCRdb fed the immunoSEQ multiplex PCR reads into MiXCR, producing one record per CDR3 protein. Found here are about 84,000 distinct CDR3 sequences, 90% to 95% of them singletons; the top ten hold around 0.31%. Specimen: CD8+ T cells from PBMCs. The receptors stem from a human donor in good health.

The chain is built from TRBV7-9 and TRBJ2-3; 9 bases map to TRBD1. Germline-derived CDR1 and CDR2 are SEHNR and FQNEAQ (reference sequence). V dropped 5 bases and J dropped 6; count of bases not matched to a gene: 6. The CDR3 is 14 amino acids. The DNA for the CDR3 is TGTGCCAGCAGCGAGGGACAGGGACGCGATACGCAGTATTTT. It codes for CASSEGQGRDTQYF.

V and J are TRBV13 and TRBJ2-3, with D perhaps given as TRBD1 or TRBD2 (7 bases each). Germline CDR1 reads PRHDT; CDR2 reads FYEKMQ (reference sequence). There are 17 residues in the CDR3. Trimming took off 4 bases at V and 1 base at J, with 18 bases between the two ends. The CDR3 region has the DNA TGTGCCAGCAGCTCAACCTTGGGAGGGGGCCGCACAGATACGCAGTATTTT. It codes for CASSSTLGGGRTDTQYF.

The chain uses TRBV27 and TRBJ2-7, with D possibly TRBD2 on 6 matching bases. V lost 5 bases to trimming and J lost 0 bases, with 11 bases between them. CDR1 is MNHEY and CDR2 is SMNVEV in the germline V gene (reference sequence). The CDR3 length is 14 residues. CDR3 in DNA: TGTGCCAGCAGTGGTGCGGGAAGCTCCTACGAGCAGTACTTC. It yields the protein CASSGAGSSYEQYF.

The V and J genes are TRBV7-6 and TRBJ1-2, with TRBD1 identical over 8 bases. CDR1 is SGHVS, CDR2 FNYEAQ, per germline. CDR3 length: 14 amino acids. With 7 bases clipped from V and 7 bases from J, the junction kept 11 bases outside the gene matches. CDR3 bases: TGTGCCAGCACCTCAACAGGGGGAGGGAGTGGCTACACCTTC. It codes for CASTSTGGGSGYTF.

The chain joins TRBV4-1 to TRBJ2-1; 8 nucleotides match TRBD2. Unmatched junction bases numbered 11, after V lost 4 bases and J lost 0 bases. Germline V gives CDR1 MGHRA, CDR2 YSYEKL. This CDR3 has 18 residues. The CDR3 loop is CASSPKTGGSLSYNEQFF. The CDR3 DNA follows: TGCGCCAGCAGCCCCAAAACGGGGGGGAGCCTCTCCTACAATGAGCAGTTCTTC.

V usage is TRBV9 and J usage is TRBJ2-5; possible D gene TRBD1, 6 bases. The germline V gene encodes CDR1 SGDLS and CDR2 YYNGEE. Trimming cost V 0 bases and J 5 bases, with 17 bases left between them. This CDR3 region has 16 residues. CDR3 DNA sequence: TGTGCCAGCAGCGTAGGACCCGGAGCAGGGGCCGAGACCCAGTACTTC. Amino acid sequence: CASSVGPGAGAETQYF.

The genes are TRBV6-1 and TRBJ2-7, with D unclear. The CDR3 loop spans 11 amino acids. Germline lookup yields CDR1 MNHNS and CDR2 SASEGT. V shed 4 bases and J shed 3 bases, with 4 bases lying between them. Written as DNA, the CDR3 is TGTGCCAGCAGTGGTTTCTACGAGCAGTACTTC. It translates to CASSGFYEQYF.

This rearrangement joins TRBV27 to TRBJ2-2; unclear D gene. The germline gives CDR1 MNHEY, CDR2 SMNVEV (reference sequence). V was pared by 7 bases and J by 6 bases, with 12 bases between. This CDR3 has 13 residues. CDR3 region: CASTQAGSGELFF. The CDR3 nucleotides are TGTGCCAGCACCCAGGCCGGGTCCGGGGAGCTGTTTTTT.

The chain has TRBV5-6 and TRBJ1-2; D gene unclear. V lost 3 bases and J lost 4, with 16 bases in between. Per the germline V gene, CDR1 is SGHDT and CDR2 is YYEEEE. The length of the CDR3 is 15 residues. The DNA for the CDR3 is TGTGCCAGCAGCTCGCCGTTGGCTCCGGGCTATGGCTACACCTTC. The encoded protein is CASSSPLAPGYGYTF. Supplemented by reference TRBV5-6 and TRBJ1-2, the full variable domain reads DAGVTQSPTHLIKTRGQQVTLRCSPKSGHDTVSWYQQALGQGPQFIFQYYEEEERQRGNFPDRFSGHQFPNYSSELNVNALLLGDSALYLCASSSPLAPGYGYTFGSGTRLTVV.

V is TRBV19 and J is TRBJ2-3, with unresolved D. Germline-derived CDR1 and CDR2 are LNHDA and SQIVND (reference sequence). The germline V and J ends were trimmed by 3 bases and 4 bases, with 11 bases remaining between them. CDR3 length: 14 amino acids. The CDR3 loop is CASSIGFPPDTQYF. CDR3 DNA: TGTGCCAGTAGTATCGGGTTCCCGCCAGATACGCAGTATTTT.

The rearrangement joins TRBV10-2 to TRBJ2-7, with no clear D. The V gene's germline CDR1 is WSHSY and CDR2 SAAADI. Trimming stripped 3 bases from V and 0 bases from J, with 12 bases between. The CDR3 extends over 15 amino acids. CDR3 DNA: TGCGCCAGCAGTGATTGGCCCAGGAGCTCCTACGAGCAGTACTTC. It translates to CASSDWPRSSYEQYF.

The chain employs TRBV2 and TRBJ1-2; no reliable D call. Germline values: CDR1 SNHLY, CDR2 FYNNEI. V shed 2 bases and J shed 4 bases, with 14 bases lying between them. This CDR3 contains 15 residues. The DNA of the CDR3 is TGTGCCAGCAGTGAACTAGTGGGAGGTGTCTATGGCTACACCTTC. Its protein is CASSELVGGVYGYTF.

This sequence joins TRBV27 and TRBJ2-5, with 8 bases lining up with TRBD2. The CDR3 is 14 amino acids. The ends lost 8 bases at V and 5 bases at J; junction bases unmatched: 10. Germline V CDR1 and CDR2: MNHEY, SMNVEV (reference sequence). In nucleotides, the CDR3 is TGTGCCAGCGGACCCGGGGGGGCCGAGGAGACCCAGTACTTC. This encodes CASGPGGAEETQYF.

The rearrangement uses TRBV14 and TRBJ2-7, with a weak D call TRBD2 (6 bases). The V end was cut by 2 bases, the J end by 3 bases, with 14 bases between. The CDR3 is 15 residues long. Germline CDR1 SGHDN, CDR2 FVKESK. In DNA form, the CDR3 reads TGTGCCAGCAGCCAACGGGCGGGGAGACACTACGAGCAGTACTTC. Its translation: CASSQRAGRHYEQYF.

V gene TRBV19 combines with J gene TRBJ2-2; 13 bases align to TRBD2. Germline V gene data show CDR1 as LNHDA and CDR2 as SQIVND (reference sequence). V shed 6 bases, J shed 3 bases, and the junction held 13 bases outside the gene matches. This CDR3 contains 19 residues. The DNA of the CDR3 is TGTGCCAGTAGCCGACCGGGACTAGCGGGGATCTCTGACACCGGGGAGCTGTTTTTT. This translates into CASSRPGLAGISDTGELFF.

The rearrangement uses TRBV27 and TRBJ1-1; D ambiguous. V was trimmed by 5 bases and J by 6 bases, leaving 13 bases between them. Germline V CDR1 and CDR2: MNHEY, SMNVEV (reference sequence). The CDR3 covers 13 residues. CDR3 in amino acids: CASSAGVVAEAFF. Written as DNA, the CDR3 is TGTGCCAGCAGTGCCGGGGTTGTCGCTGAAGCTTTCTTT.

The V gene is TRBV12-5, the J gene TRBJ2-7; D could derive from TRBD1 or TRBD2 (5 bases each). Trimming took off 7 bases at V and 0 bases at J, with 13 bases between the two ends. The CDR3 is made up of 14 amino acids. Germline V CDR1 and CDR2: LGHNT, FRNRAP. DNA of the CDR3: TGTGCTAGTGCTCCGGGACGGCGCTCCTACGAGCAGTACTTC. It yields the protein CASAPGRRSYEQYF.

The rearrangement joins TRBV5-6 to TRBJ1-1; tentatively, D is TRBD1 (5 bases). The CDR3 contains 17 residues. Germline-derived CDR1 and CDR2 are SGHDT and YYEEEE. The V end lost 3 bases, the J end lost 7 bases, and 25 bases lay between the germline ends. CDR3 residues: CASSWEEIGDADYEAFF. The CDR3 region has the DNA TGTGCCAGCAGCTGGGAGGAGATCGGGGACGCGGACTATGAAGCTTTCTTT.

J is TRBJ1-1 and V is TRBV29-1; no reliable D call. V lost 0 bases and J 4 bases, leaving 6 bases between the germline ends. From germline, CDR1 is SQVTM and CDR2 ANQGSEA. The CDR3 consists of 12 residues. CDR3 residues: CSVEDSGTEAFF. CDR3 coding DNA: TGCAGCGTTGAAGATTCGGGCACTGAAGCTTTCTTT.

The chain combines TRBV13 with TRBJ1-1; D is ambiguous. The CDR3 loop spans 12 amino acids. Trimming pared 5 bases from V and 6 bases from J, leaving 10 bases between. Germline CDR1 reads PRHDT; CDR2 reads FYEKMQ (reference sequence). CDR3 nucleotide sequence: TGTGCCAGCAGCCCGGAGACCTCTGAAGCTTTCTTT. Protein sequence: CASSPETSEAFF.

This rearrangement joins TRBV5-1 to TRBJ2-7; 9 bases map to TRBD1. Per the germline V gene, CDR1 is SGHRS and CDR2 is YFSETQ. Losses at the gene ends were 1 base for V and 4 bases for J; bases not matched to a gene: 6. This CDR3 contains 15 residues. The CDR3 loop is CASSLPETGGYEQYF. The DNA for the CDR3 is TGCGCCAGCAGCTTGCCGGAGACAGGGGGTTACGAGCAGTACTTC.

V gene TRBV23-1 combines with J gene TRBJ2-7; D not resolved. TRBV23-1 is reported as an ORF; its role is uncertain. The length of the CDR3 is 15 residues. V lost 0 bases, J lost 9 bases, and 18 bases lay in between. The CDR3 loop is CASSQSDGRKNGQYF. The CDR3 DNA is TGCGCCAGCAGTCAATCAGATGGCAGAAAAAACGGGCAGTACTTC.

This chain links TRBV15 with TRBJ2-1; the D is unclear. Germline assignment: CDR1 LNHNV and CDR2 YYDKDF (reference sequence). The CDR3 contains 17 residues. V was trimmed by 1 base and J by 0 bases, leaving 13 bases between them. Here the CDR3 DNA reads TGTGCCACCAGCAGAGGGTCCGCCCGTAGCTCCTACAATGAGCAGTTCTTC. This gives the protein CATSRGSARSSYNEQFF.

The rearrangement uses TRBV7-3 and TRBJ2-3, with D tentatively TRBD1 (6 bases). Trimming pared 3 bases from V and 6 bases from J, leaving 13 bases between. Germline V gives CDR1 SGHTA, CDR2 FQGTGA. The CDR3 totals 14 residues. The CDR3 bases are TGTGCCAGCAGCTTGAAAGGGGGTGGCGATACGCAGTATTTT. Translation: CASSLKGGGDTQYF.

Here the CDR3 DNA reads TGTGCCTGGAGTCCCGGACATGCCTACGAGCAGTACTTC. Amino acids: CAWSPGHAYEQYF. The V and J genes are TRBV30 and TRBJ2-7; D may be TRBD1 (5 bases). Germline loops: CDR1 GTSNPN, CDR2 SVGIG (reference sequence). This CDR3 comprises 13 residues. V shed 2 bases and J shed 2 bases, with 10 bases lying between them.

The chain couples TRBV15 to TRBJ2-7, with 11 bases fitting TRBD1. Germline CDR1 is LNHNV and CDR2 is YYDKDF (reference sequence). V was clipped by 9 bases and J by 5 bases; unmatched bases: 9. This CDR3 has 14 residues. The CDR3 nucleotides read TGTGCCACAGAGGGGGGGACAGGGGGACACGAGCAGTACTTC. This sequence encodes CATEGGTGGHEQYF.

CDR3 coding DNA: TGCAGTGCTAGTGGTTGGACTAGCGGGGGCCGTTCCTACAATGAGCAGTTCTTC. Protein: CSASGWTSGGRSYNEQFF. The rearrangement links TRBV20-1 to TRBJ2-1; 13 nucleotides agree with TRBD2. CDR1 and CDR2 from the germline V gene are DFQATT and SNEGSKA (reference sequence). There are 18 residues in the CDR3. V dropped 3 bases and J dropped 1; count of bases not matched to a gene: 9.

In its sample, this clonotype was seen a few times. This sequence joins TRBV6-5 and TRBJ1-1; perhaps TRBD1 as D (5 bases). The germline V gene encodes CDR1 MNHEY and CDR2 SVGAGI. There are 14 residues in the CDR3. The V and J ends lost 6 bases and 1 base respectively, with 12 bases between them. CDR3: CASRPGTGNTEAFF. CDR3 DNA sequence: TGTGCCAGCAGGCCCGGGACGGGGAACACTGAAGCTTTCTTT.

J is TRBJ2-1 and V is TRBV5-8; D unclear. Germline lookup yields CDR1 SGHTS and CDR2 YDEGEE. V lost 0 bases and J 10 bases, leaving 11 bases between the germline ends. The CDR3 length is 13 residues. The CDR3 protein is CASSLVSGAEQFF. DNA for the CDR3: TGTGCCAGCAGCTTGGTTTCTGGCGCCGAGCAGTTCTTC.

The table lists this clonotype with a few counts. J is TRBJ2-7 and V is TRBV27; 11 nucleotides align to TRBD2. Germline loops: CDR1 MNHEY, CDR2 SMNVEV (reference sequence). Germline trimming cut 10 bases from V and 2 bases from J; bases unmatched to any gene: 4. CDR3 length: 13 amino acids. CDR3 DNA sequence: TGTGCCACTTCTAGCGGGGGGCCCTACGAGCAGTACTTC. Its protein is CATSSGGPYEQYF.